The 6 T cell receptor beta chains presented below share a single source sample, sequenced in a study of Graves' ophthalmopathy and Graves' hyperthyroidism. Amplified material comprised TCR beta CDR3 regions derived from RNA transcripts. The first round was an RT-PCR with HTBI primers, and the second round was a multiplex PCR. TCRdb reprocessed the multiplex PCR reads with MiXCR, giving one entry per CDR3 protein. The table records about 550,000 distinct CDR3 sequences, 35% to 45% of them present only once. Sequenced material: peripheral blood or thyroid tissue (not recorded which). All receptors derive from an adult man with Graves' hyperthyroidism.

This clonotype was counted many times. The genes are TRBV29-1 and TRBJ2-7; TRBD2 matches at 9 bases. The J segment lost 5 bases and the V segment lost 4 bases, leaving 9 bases of the junction unmatched. Germline-derived CDR1 and CDR2 are SQVTM and ANQGSEA. The CDR3 consists of 14 residues. The CDR3, as DNA: TGCAGCGTTGTAAGGCCTAGCGGGACTGACGAGCAGTACTTC. This encodes CSVVRPSGTDEQYF.

V and J are TRBV12-3 or TRBV12-4 and TRBJ1-2; the match to TRBD1 covers 12 bases. Germline trimming cut 3 bases from V and 7 bases from J; bases unmatched to any gene: 15. The CDR3 runs 18 residues. CDR3 sequence: CASSFLPGTGGGPSGYTF. The CDR3 coding sequence is TGTGCCAGCAGTTTCCTTCCCGGGACAGGGGGCGGGCCGAGTGGCTACACCTTC.

This clonotype was counted ten times or more. This chain links TRBV29-1 with TRBJ2-5; 8 bases align to TRBD1. Germline V gene sequence: CDR1 SQVTM, CDR2 ANQGSEA. J gave up 1 base and V 6 bases, and 7 bases lay outside the gene matches. The CDR3 spans 14 residues. The DNA for the CDR3 is TGCAGCGTGGACCAGGGGGCTACCCAAGAGACCCAGTACTTC. Protein: CSVDQGATQETQYF.

In this sample, this clonotype turned up many times. The J gene is TRBJ2-7, the V gene TRBV5-6; 8 bases align to TRBD1. With V trimmed by 4 bases and J by 0 bases, 9 bases remained unmatched. CDR3 length: 16 amino acids. In germline, CDR1 is SGHDT, CDR2 YYEEEE. The CDR3 region has the DNA TGTGCCAGCAGCGTTAGACAGGGGACGGCCTCCTACGAGCAGTACTTC. Amino acids: CASSVRQGTASYEQYF. The full variable domain, its missing parts supplied by reference TRBV5-6 and TRBJ2-7, is DAGVTQSPTHLIKTRGQQVTLRCSPKSGHDTVSWYQQALGQGPQFIFQYYEEEERQRGNFPDRFSGHQFPNYSSELNVNALLLGDSALYLCASSVRQGTASYEQYFGPGTRLTVT.

The sample holds many counts of this clonotype. This sequence joins TRBV7-2 and TRBJ1-1; TRBD1 is a possible D gene (6 bases). CDR1 SGHTA and CDR2 FQGNSA come from the germline V gene. Trimming left V 1 base short and J 1 base short, with 10 bases between. The CDR3 is 15 amino acids. CDR3 sequence (DNA): TGTGCCAGCAGCTTAGAAGGGACATCGAACACTGAAGCTTTCTTT. It yields the protein CASSLEGTSNTEAFF.

This clonotype was seen at least ten times. The chain couples TRBV20-1 to TRBJ2-7; TRBD1 is a possible D gene (6 bases). Germline CDR1 reads DFQATT; CDR2 reads SNEGSKA (reference sequence). V was cut by 3 bases and J by 8 bases, with 17 bases left in between. The CDR3 consists of 13 residues. The DNA of the CDR3 is TGCAGTGCTAGTTCGCGGCTGGGGGACAAGCAGTACTTC. Amino acid sequence: CSASSRLGDKQYF.